This T cell receptor (beta chain) was captured in a study of CD8+CD57+ T cells in acquired aplastic anemia. The wider study: The mean DNA yield obtained from sorted CD4+ and CD8+ cells came to approximately 3 ug. Points from the study as a whole: There were over 25 CD8+ CDR3 sequences that occurred in both patients and controls.

By flow cytometry, patients selected for sequencing had shown an expansion of CD8+CD57+ cells. Severe acquired aplastic anemia was present in all patients. None of the patients had been given any therapy when their blood was sampled. The use of genomic DNA as template underpinned the TCR beta VDJ and CDR3 profiling. TCRdb re-derived calls from the reads in MiXCR, one entry per CDR3 protein. The sample records around 150,000 distinct CDR3 sequences, about 50% being singletons. Germline-derived CDR1 and CDR2 are LNHNV and YYDKDF (reference sequence). Deletions cut 1 base from V and 8 bases from J, with 15 bases between. The CDR3 sequence is 15 residues long. As to this clonotype: The antigen is undetermined.

The rearrangement links TRBV15 to TRBJ1-3; no reliable D call. Input material: sorted CD4+, CD8+, or CD8+CD57+ T cells (not recorded which) from PBMCs. The TCR was taken from a human donor with aplastic anemia. The CDR3 nucleotides are TGTGCCACCAGCAGAGTGAGAGGGTTGCTTGACACCATATATTTT. Its translation: CATSRVRGLLDTIYF.